This paragraph reports one T cell receptor beta chain. The data were obtained in a study of blood T cell repertoires in COVID-19. Study-level background: From T cells, B-cell-depleted T cells, or PBMCs came the material, which was cDNA or gDNA.

Sequencing used immunoSEQ multiplex PCR; TCRdb keeps in-frame clones, though not all of them. This sample has 180,000 or so clones, with 82% found just once. From germline, CDR1 is MNHEY and CDR2 SVGAGI. The ends were cut back, 10 bases at V and 4 bases at J, with 19 bases in the middle. This CDR3 has 14 residues. The sample taken for sequencing was peripheral blood. V is TRBV6-5 and J is TRBJ1-1; possibly TRBD1 for D (5 bases). The receptor comes from a woman in her 70s with acute or convalescent COVID-19. CDR3 amino acids: CANQPGGVPTEAFF. CDR3 coding DNA: TGTGCCAACCAACCGGGGGGTGTCCCCACTGAAGCTTTCTTT.